The sequence of this TCR beta chain was determined in a study of blood T cell repertoires in COVID-19. Recruitment covered some 25 US areas and drew participants whose ages spanned roughly 18 to 90 years. Clinical history as reported by participants underpinned cohort assignment. TCRdb keeps only in-frame clones here, not all; method: immunoSEQ multiplex PCR. This sample yields roughly 270,000 clones, of which approximately 80% are seen a single time; 5% belongs to the top ten. Trimming took 3 bases from V and 4 from J, leaving 9 bases between them. The CDR3 runs 13 residues. Germline V CDR1 and CDR2: KGHSH, LQKENI.

The chain employs TRBV18 and TRBJ1-2; TRBD1 is a possible D gene (6 bases). The sequence was obtained from a man aged 35-49 years who had been exposed to COVID-19. Sequenced: PBMCs or T cells enriched from blood (not recorded which). The DNA for the CDR3 is TGTGCCAGCTCACCTCCGGACAGCTATGGCTACACCTTC. Encoded protein: CASSPPDSYGYTF. Full variable domain (outside the CDR3, taken from reference TRBV18 and TRBJ1-2): NAGVMQNPRHLVRRRGQEARLRCSPMKGHSHVYWYRQLPEEGLKFMVYLQKENIIDESGMPKERFSAEFPKEGPSILRIQQVVRGDSAAYFCASSPPDSYGYTFGSGTRLTVV.